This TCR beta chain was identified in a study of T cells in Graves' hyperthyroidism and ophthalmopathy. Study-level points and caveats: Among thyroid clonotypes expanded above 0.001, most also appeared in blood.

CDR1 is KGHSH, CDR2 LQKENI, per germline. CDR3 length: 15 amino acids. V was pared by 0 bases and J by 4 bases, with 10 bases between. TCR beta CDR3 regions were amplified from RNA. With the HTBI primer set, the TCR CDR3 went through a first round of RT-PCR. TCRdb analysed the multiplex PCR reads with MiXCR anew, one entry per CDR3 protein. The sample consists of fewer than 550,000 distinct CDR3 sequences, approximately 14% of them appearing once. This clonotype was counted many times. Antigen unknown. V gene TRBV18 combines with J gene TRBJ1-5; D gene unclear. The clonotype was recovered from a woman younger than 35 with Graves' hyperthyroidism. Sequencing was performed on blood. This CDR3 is CASSPPLAYNQPQHF. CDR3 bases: TGTGCCAGCTCACCACCCCTGGCATATAATCAGCCCCAGCATTTT.